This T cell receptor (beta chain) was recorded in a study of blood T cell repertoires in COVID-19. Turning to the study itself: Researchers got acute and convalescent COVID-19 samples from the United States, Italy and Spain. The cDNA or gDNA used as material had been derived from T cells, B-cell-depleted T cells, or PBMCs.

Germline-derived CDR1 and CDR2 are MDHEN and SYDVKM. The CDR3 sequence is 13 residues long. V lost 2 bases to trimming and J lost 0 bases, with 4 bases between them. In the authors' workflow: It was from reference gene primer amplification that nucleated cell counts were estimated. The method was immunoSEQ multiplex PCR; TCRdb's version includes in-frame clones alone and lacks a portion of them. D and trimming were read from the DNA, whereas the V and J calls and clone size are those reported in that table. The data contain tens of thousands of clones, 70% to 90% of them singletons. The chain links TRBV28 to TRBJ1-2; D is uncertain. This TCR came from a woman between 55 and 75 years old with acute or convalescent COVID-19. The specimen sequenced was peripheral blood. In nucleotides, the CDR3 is TGTGCCAGCAGTTTACAGGCTAACTATGGCTACACCTTC. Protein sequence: CASSLQANYGYTF.